These 31 T cell receptor beta chains were all obtained from the same sample, sequenced in a study of CD8 T cells in Susac syndrome. With random hexamers, reverse transcription was performed on about 0.5 to 1 ug of RNA. TCRdb called the immunoSEQ multiplex PCR reads again in MiXCR, with one record for every CDR3 protein. The sample includes under 90,000 distinct CDR3 sequences, 85% to 95% of them seen just once. Sequences were obtained from CD4+ T cells from PBMCs. These receptors were taken from a human donor with Susac syndrome.

The J gene is TRBJ1-6, the V gene TRBV20-1; perhaps TRBD1 as D (6 bases). This CDR3 is 13 amino acids long. Trimming removed 6 bases at V and 8 bases at J, with 14 bases between. CDR1 and CDR2 (germline): DFQATT, SNEGSKA (reference sequence). CDR3 loop: CSAAPPGDSPLHF. DNA of the CDR3: TGCAGTGCAGCGCCCCCAGGGGATTCACCCCTCCACTTT.

The chain links TRBV7-9 to TRBJ2-7; D is unclear. V was shortened by 1 base and J by 3 bases, with 4 bases between the two germline ends. The germline CDR1 and CDR2 sequences are SEHNR and FQNEAQ (reference sequence). The CDR3 loop spans 12 amino acids. The CDR3 DNA reads TGTGCCAGCAGCTTAGTTCGCTACGAGCAGTACTTC. Translated, it gives CASSLVRYEQYF.

This chain connects TRBV15 to TRBJ2-5; D not certain. This CDR3 is 15 amino acids long. Germline loops: CDR1 LNHNV, CDR2 YYDKDF (reference sequence). Trimming removed 1 base at V and 1 base at J, with 10 bases between. Written as DNA, the CDR3 is TGTGCCACCAGCAGAGGAACCGGGTCCCAAGAGACCCAGTACTTC. This sequence encodes CATSRGTGSQETQYF.

The V gene is TRBV7-9, the J gene TRBJ2-7; 7 bases line up with TRBD1. V shed 5 bases, J shed 7 bases, and the junction held 5 bases outside the gene matches. CDR3 size: 12 residues. CDR1 and CDR2 (germline): SEHNR, FQNEAQ (reference sequence). DNA of the CDR3: TGTGCCAGCAGCCTACAGGGGAGTGAGCAGTACTTC. Residues: CASSLQGSEQYF. Variable domain in full (rest from reference TRBV7-9 and TRBJ2-7): DTGVSQNPRHKITKRGQNVTFRCDPISEHNRLYWYRQTLGQGPEFLTYFQNEAQLEKSRLLSDRFSAERPKGSFSTLEIQRTEQGDSAMYLCASSLQGSEQYFGPGTRLTVT.

This chain uses TRBV5-6 with TRBJ2-7, with 10 bases fitting TRBD1. V gave up 5 bases and J gave up 6 bases; unmatched junction bases: 14. Germline lookup yields CDR1 SGHDT and CDR2 YYEEEE. CDR3 length: 16 amino acids. CDR3 amino acids: CASSSMPGQGFAEQYF. CDR3 coding DNA: TGTGCCAGCAGTTCTATGCCGGGACAGGGGTTCGCCGAGCAGTACTTC.

This chain connects TRBV6-5 to TRBJ1-6; a weak D match, TRBD1 (5 bases). Germline CDR1 and CDR2: MNHEY and SVGAGI. The CDR3 covers 17 residues. V dropped 0 bases and J dropped 15 bases, with 24 bases sitting between them. In nucleotides, the CDR3 is TGTGCCAGCAGTTACTCCTCTATAGACAGCCGCAATTGGGGCCTCCACTTT. Amino acids: CASSYSSIDSRNWGLHF.

This chain links TRBV29-1 with TRBJ1-2; no clear D. Trimming removed 4 bases at V and 3 bases at J, with 15 bases between. This CDR3 contains 14 residues. Germline CDR1 SQVTM, CDR2 ANQGSEA. CDR3 bases: TGCAGCGTTGGGGAAACCCGTGTACACTATGGCTACACCTTC. It specifies CSVGETRVHYGYTF.

This rearrangement joins TRBV14 to TRBJ2-1, with 8 bases aligning to TRBD1. There are 16 residues in the CDR3. CDR1 and CDR2 (germline): SGHDN, FVKESK. With 7 bases clipped from V and 0 bases from J, the junction kept 8 bases outside the gene matches. This CDR3 is CASTLRTGNSYNEQFF. The CDR3 DNA sequence: TGTGCCAGCACCCTCAGGACAGGGAACTCCTACAATGAGCAGTTCTTC.

The genes are TRBV4-2 and TRBJ2-1; 12 bases are shared with TRBD2. The CDR3 totals 20 residues. Trimming cost V 0 bases and J 0 bases; bases outside gene matches: 9. The germline V gene has CDR1 LGHNA and CDR2 YNFKEQ. The CDR3 spells CASSQDLGLAGLHSYNEQFF. The CDR3 nucleotides are TGTGCCAGCAGCCAAGATTTGGGACTAGCGGGTCTCCACTCCTACAATGAGCAGTTCTTC.

The chain combines TRBV20-1 with TRBJ2-5, with D tentatively TRBD1 (6 bases). Trimming took off 5 bases at V and 5 bases at J, with 18 bases between the two ends. CDR3 size: 14 residues. Germline V gene lookup returns CDR1 DFQATT and CDR2 SNEGSKA (reference sequence). The CDR3 coding sequence is TGCAGTGCTGGGGTACAGGGCGCTAGGGAGACCCAGTACTTC. It translates to CSAGVQGARETQYF.

The CDR3 sequence: CASSPAPGDSYEQYF. CDR3 nucleotide sequence: TGCGCCAGCAGCCCGGCTCCGGGGGACTCCTACGAGCAGTACTTC. V usage is TRBV5-1 and J usage is TRBJ2-7; the D gene is possibly TRBD2 (6 bases). Germline CDR1 reads SGHRS; CDR2 reads YFSETQ. Trimming removed 4 bases from V and 0 bases from J, with 14 bases in between. The CDR3 sequence is 15 residues long.

The gene calls are TRBV2 and TRBJ2-7; TRBD2 agrees at 8 bases. The germline gives CDR1 SNHLY, CDR2 FYNNEI. The trim removed 7 bases at V and 0 bases at J, leaving 8 bases unmatched. This CDR3 comprises 15 residues. The DNA for the CDR3 is TGTGCCAGCAATCGCGAGCGGGGGAGCTCCTACGAGCAGTACTTC. It encodes CASNRERGSSYEQYF.

This chain links TRBV19 with TRBJ1-2; D is ambiguous. The CDR3 spans 13 residues. Deletions cut 9 bases from V and 3 bases from J, with 14 bases between. From germline, CDR1 is LNHDA and CDR2 SQIVND (reference sequence). DNA of the CDR3: TGTGCCAGCAAGCCCCAGCAACACTATGGCTACACCTTC. Translating gives CASKPQQHYGYTF.

This chain links TRBV2 with TRBJ1-2; D remains ambiguous. Looked up from germline, CDR1 is SNHLY and CDR2 is FYNNEI. With 3 bases removed from V and 4 bases from J, the gap between germline ends came to 9 bases. There are 13 residues in the CDR3. CDR3: CASSDSQFYGYTF. In DNA, the CDR3 is TGTGCCAGCAGTGATTCACAGTTCTATGGCTACACCTTC.

The chain uses TRBV5-6 and TRBJ2-4; unclear D gene. V was trimmed by 2 bases and J by 0 bases, leaving 9 bases between them. Germline-derived CDR1 and CDR2 are SGHDT and YYEEEE. CDR3 length: 15 amino acids. The CDR3 DNA reads as TGTGCCAGCAGCTTTAGACGACTAGCCAAAAACATTCAGTACTTC. Its protein product is CASSFRRLAKNIQYF.

The V gene is TRBV5-4, the J gene TRBJ2-5, with a tentative D call TRBD2 (6 bases). CDR1 and CDR2 from the germline V gene are SGHNT and YYREEE (reference sequence). This CDR3 region has 15 residues. Trimming took 2 bases from V and 9 from J, leaving 20 bases between them. CDR3 region: CASSLMDYRSGAQYF. In nucleotides, the CDR3 is TGTGCCAGCAGCTTAATGGACTATAGGTCTGGGGCCCAGTACTTC.

This clonotype was counted once. This rearrangement joins TRBV3-1 to TRBJ1-2; D not certain. The germline CDR1 and CDR2 sequences are LGHDT and YNNKEL (reference sequence). The CDR3 contains 14 residues. The V and J ends lost 0 bases and 6 bases respectively, with 11 bases between them. The CDR3 is CASSQERARNGYTF. CDR3 coding DNA: TGTGCCAGCAGCCAAGAGAGGGCCCGCAATGGCTACACCTTC.

The genes are TRBV19 and TRBJ1-1, with D possibly TRBD1 on 6 matching bases. Germline CDR1 is LNHDA and CDR2 is SQIVND (reference sequence). With 7 bases removed from V and 0 bases from J, the gap between germline ends came to 18 bases. The CDR3 length is 16 residues. CDR3 protein: CASMLDSQILNTEAFF. In nucleotides, the CDR3 is TGTGCCAGTATGTTGGACAGCCAGATTTTGAACACTGAAGCTTTCTTT.

The genes are TRBV5-1 and TRBJ2-1, with TRBD2 matching over 10 bases. The CDR3 loop spans 15 amino acids. V was pared by 2 bases and J by 9 bases, with 8 bases of the junction left unmatched. Germline V gene data show CDR1 as SGHRS and CDR2 as YFSETQ. The CDR3, as DNA: TGCGCCAGCAGCTTCCTAGCGGGAGAGGCGGGTGAGCAGTTCTTC. Translated, it gives CASSFLAGEAGEQFF. Full variable domain (remainder filled in from reference TRBV5-1 and TRBJ2-1): KAGVTQTPRYLIKTRGQQVTLSCSPISGHRSVSWYQQTPGQGLQFLFEYFSETQRNKGNFPGRFSGRQFSNSRSEMNVSTLELGDSALYLCASSFLAGEAGEQFFGPGTRLTVL.

The chain combines TRBV15 with TRBJ2-7; D remains ambiguous. V dropped 1 base and J dropped 1 base, with 8 bases sitting between them. Germline-derived CDR1 and CDR2 are LNHNV and YYDKDF (reference sequence). The CDR3 consists of 14 residues. Here the CDR3 reads CATSRAKGSYEQYF. The CDR3 DNA follows: TGTGCCACCAGCAGAGCGAAGGGATCCTACGAGCAGTACTTC.

The CDR3 loop reads CASSQPGLAGYNEQFF. The DNA for the CDR3 is TGTGCCAGCTCACAACCGGGACTAGCGGGATACAATGAGCAGTTCTTC. The gene calls are TRBV18 and TRBJ2-1; 13 nucleotides match TRBD2. Trimming at V came to 4 bases and at J to 4 bases, leaving 4 bases not matched to a gene. The germline CDR1 and CDR2 sequences are KGHSH and LQKENI. CDR3 size: 16 residues.

CDR3 bases: TGTGCCGGCGGGGACTGGCGGGACCCCGCGAACACCGGGGAGCTGTTTTTT. It codes for CAGGDWRDPANTGELFF. The V gene is TRBV19, the J gene TRBJ2-2; weak D call: TRBD2 (6 bases). Trimming removed 11 bases from V and 0 bases from J, with 22 bases in between. Germline CDR1 LNHDA, CDR2 SQIVND (reference sequence). The CDR3 loop spans 17 amino acids.

The DNA for the CDR3 is TGCGCCAGCAGTCAACAAGCACTAGCCAAAAACATTCAGTACTTC. This sequence encodes CASSQQALAKNIQYF. The genes are TRBV23-1 and TRBJ2-4; D is uncertain. Being an ORF, TRBV23-1 has a function that is uncertain. The CDR3 has 15 amino acids. Trimming removed 2 bases at V and 0 bases at J, with 8 bases between.

The chain recombines TRBV6-5 with TRBJ2-1; possible D gene TRBD2, 6 bases. The CDR3 has 14 amino acids. The V end was cut by 4 bases, the J end by 5 bases, with 12 bases between. Germline values: CDR1 MNHEY, CDR2 SVGAGI. The CDR3 sequence: CASSLWRGNNEQFF. For the CDR3, the DNA is TGTGCCAGCAGTTTATGGAGGGGAAACAATGAGCAGTTCTTC.

This chain joins TRBV25-1 and TRBJ2-3, with unresolved D. The V gene's germline CDR1 is MGHDK and CDR2 SYGVNS. The CDR3 covers 14 residues. V was shortened by 5 bases and J by 2 bases, with 11 bases between the two germline ends. CDR3 amino acids: CASSSVGFTDTQYF. CDR3 DNA: TGTGCCAGCAGTTCGGTCGGATTCACAGATACGCAGTATTTT.

The chain joins TRBV20-1 to TRBJ2-3; 7 bases map to TRBD1. Germline V lookup: CDR1 DFQATT, CDR2 SNEGSKA (reference sequence). CDR3 length: 17 residues. Germline trimming cut 1 base from V and 2 bases from J; bases unmatched to any gene: 12. The CDR3 DNA sequence: TGCAGTGCTAGAGCACCGGGACAGAAATCCTCCACAGATACGCAGTATTTT. Translation: CSARAPGQKSSTDTQYF.

This clonotype has only one observation. The genes are TRBV10-2 and TRBJ2-2; D is unresolved. Trimming cost V 6 bases and J 6 bases, with 11 bases left between them. This CDR3 has 13 amino acids. Germline V CDR1 and CDR2: WSHSY, SAAADI. CDR3 amino acids: CASRNQFSGELFF. The CDR3 DNA reads as TGCGCCAGCAGAAACCAATTCTCCGGGGAGCTGTTTTTT.

The chain employs TRBV30 and TRBJ1-1; D is unclear. CDR1 is GTSNPN, CDR2 SVGIG, per germline (reference sequence). The CDR3 length is 13 residues. Trimming left V 0 bases short and J 0 bases short, with 5 bases between. The CDR3 reads CAWSVGLNTEAFF. DNA for the CDR3: TGTGCCTGGAGTGTGGGTCTGAACACTGAAGCTTTCTTT.

The rearrangement links TRBV27 to TRBJ2-3, with a tentative D call TRBD2 (5 bases). V was pared by 6 bases and J by 8 bases, with 24 bases between. From germline, CDR1 is MNHEY and CDR2 SMNVEV (reference sequence). The CDR3 totals 16 residues. This CDR3 reads CASSVITSGSAGTQYF. The CDR3 bases are TGTGCCAGCAGCGTGATAACGTCGGGTAGCGCCGGTACGCAGTATTTT.

V and J are TRBV19 and TRBJ2-7, with no clear D. V was cut by 6 bases and J by 2 bases, with 14 bases left in between. CDR1 is LNHDA, CDR2 SQIVND, per germline (reference sequence). The CDR3 is 14 amino acids. CDR3 in amino acids: CASRDGPSTYEQYF. The CDR3 DNA reads as TGTGCCAGTAGGGACGGTCCTTCCACCTACGAGCAGTACTTC.

This chain joins TRBV7-2 and TRBJ2-3; TRBD1 matches 7 bases. Trimming cost V 2 bases and J 0 bases; bases outside gene matches: 5. CDR3 size: 16 residues. Germline CDR1 reads SGHTA; CDR2 reads FQGNSA. The CDR3 DNA reads TGTGCCAGCAGCTTAAGACAGGGCCTTAGCACAGATACGCAGTATTTT. Its protein product is CASSLRQGLSTDTQYF.